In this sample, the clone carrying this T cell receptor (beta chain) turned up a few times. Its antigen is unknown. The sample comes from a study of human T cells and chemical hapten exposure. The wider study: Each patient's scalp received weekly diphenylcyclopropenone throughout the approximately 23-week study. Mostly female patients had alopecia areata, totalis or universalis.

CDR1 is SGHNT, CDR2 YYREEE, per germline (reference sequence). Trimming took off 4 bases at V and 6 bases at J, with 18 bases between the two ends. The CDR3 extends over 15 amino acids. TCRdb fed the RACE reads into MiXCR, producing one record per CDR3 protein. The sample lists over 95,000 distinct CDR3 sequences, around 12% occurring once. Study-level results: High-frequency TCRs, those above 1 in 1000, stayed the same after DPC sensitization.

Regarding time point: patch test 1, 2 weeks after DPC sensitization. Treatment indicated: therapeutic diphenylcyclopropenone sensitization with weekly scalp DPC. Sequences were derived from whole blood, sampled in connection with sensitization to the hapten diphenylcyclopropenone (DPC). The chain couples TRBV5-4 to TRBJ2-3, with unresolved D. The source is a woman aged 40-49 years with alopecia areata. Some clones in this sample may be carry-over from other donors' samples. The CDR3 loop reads CASSRQARSTDTQYF. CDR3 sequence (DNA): TGTGCCAGCAGCCGCCAGGCGCGGAGTACGGATACGCAGTATTTT. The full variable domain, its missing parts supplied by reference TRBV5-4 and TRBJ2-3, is ETGVTQSPTHLIKTRGQQVTLRCSSQSGHNTVSWYQQALGQGPQFIFQYYREEENGRGNFPPRFSGLQFPNYSSELNVNALELDDSALYLCASSRQARSTDTQYFGPGTRLTVL.